The 17 T cell receptor beta chains below come from one sample, sequenced in a study of T cell changes during pregnancy in multiple sclerosis. The data were produced by immunoSEQ multiplex PCR, yet TCRdb's version contains in-frame clones alone and is incomplete. The sample consists of fewer than 95,000 clones, about 93% of them appearing once. The source was peripheral blood, collected in the first trimester of pregnancy. The receptors originated from a female donor in good health, enrolled as a control in a pregnancy study.

The genes are TRBV11-2 and TRBJ2-7; possible D gene TRBD1, 5 bases. V shed 8 bases and J shed 1 base, with 18 bases lying between them. Germline assignment: CDR1 SGHAT and CDR2 FQNNGV. The CDR3 contains 15 residues. CDR3 sequence (DNA): TGTGCCAGCTCCCTTCGGACGGACATATCCTACGAGCAGTACTTC. This sequence encodes CASSLRTDISYEQYF.

This rearrangement joins TRBV6-1 to TRBJ1-1; D may be TRBD1 (5 bases). Germline values: CDR1 MNHNS, CDR2 SASEGT. Trimming removed 7 bases at V and 0 bases at J, with 12 bases between. The CDR3 contains 14 residues. CDR3 residues: CASTEGAVNTEAFF. The CDR3 bases are TGTGCCAGCACGGAAGGGGCAGTGAACACTGAAGCTTTCTTT.

The chain recombines TRBV10-3 with TRBJ2-7; maybe TRBD1 (5 bases). The CDR3 totals 13 residues. Germline V gene sequence: CDR1 ENHRY, CDR2 SYGVKD. Trimming removed 2 bases at V and 6 bases at J, with 11 bases between. CDR3 nucleotides: TGTGCCATCAGTGAGGGGGAAAGGGGCGAGCAGTACTTC. Translation: CAISEGERGEQYF.

J is TRBJ2-3 and V is TRBV6-6, with 9 bases identical to TRBD1. Trimming at V came to 6 bases and at J to 4 bases, leaving 5 bases not matched to a gene. Germline V gives CDR1 MNHNY, CDR2 SVGAGI (reference sequence). The length of the CDR3 is 14 residues. The CDR3 DNA follows: TGTGCCAGCAGCCCACAGGGGGCGGCAGATACGCAGTATTTT. Amino acids: CASSPQGAADTQYF.

This rearrangement joins TRBV5-8 to TRBJ2-3; the match to TRBD2 covers 10 bases. This CDR3 region has 17 residues. Germline CDR1 and CDR2: SGHTS and YDEGEE. The V gene end was trimmed by 0 bases and the J gene end by 2 bases; junction bases not matched to a gene: 6. DNA for the CDR3: TGTGCCAGCAGCTTGGAACTAGCGGGGACCTACACAGATACGCAGTATTTT. Protein: CASSLELAGTYTDTQYF.

This clone was observed once. The V and J genes are TRBV6-5 and TRBJ2-2; D perhaps matches TRBD2 (7 bases). The CDR3 extends over 16 amino acids. Germline CDR1 reads MNHEY; CDR2 reads SVGAGI. V was shortened by 2 bases and J by 4 bases, with 14 bases between the two germline ends. The CDR3 nucleotides are TGTGCCAGCAGTTACGGGGGCGGGAGAAGCACCGGGGAGCTGTTTTTT. It translates to CASSYGGGRSTGELFF.

The chain recombines TRBV7-2 with TRBJ2-2, with D unresolved. Germline V CDR1 and CDR2: SGHTA, FQGNSA. The V gene lost 3 bases and the J gene lost 5 bases, with 4 bases spanning the gap. This CDR3 has 12 amino acids. The CDR3 coding sequence is TGTGCCAGCAGCTTCTTTACCGGGGAGCTGTTTTTT. The encoded protein is CASSFFTGELFF.

The rearrangement uses TRBV2 and TRBJ2-7; D is perhaps TRBD2 (6 bases). CDR1 SNHLY and CDR2 FYNNEI come from the germline V gene. V lost 6 bases to trimming and J lost 0 bases, with 12 bases between them. The CDR3 extends over 14 amino acids. CDR3 coding DNA: TGTGCCAGCAGCGCGGGACGGACCTCCTACGAGCAGTACTTC. Its translation: CASSAGRTSYEQYF.

The chain employs TRBV27 and TRBJ1-5; D unresolved. Germline V gene sequence: CDR1 MNHEY, CDR2 SMNVEV (reference sequence). The CDR3 has 14 residues. V lost 4 bases and J 0 bases, leaving 7 bases between the germline ends. The CDR3 here is CASSSGGSNQPQHF. The CDR3 coding sequence is TGTGCCAGCAGTTCAGGAGGTAGCAATCAGCCCCAGCATTTT.

The V call is TRBV11-3, the J call TRBJ2-5, with D tentatively TRBD2 (6 bases). The V and J ends lost 8 bases and 3 bases respectively, with 31 bases between them. CDR1 and CDR2 from the germline V gene are SGHNT and YENEEA. This CDR3 is built from 19 residues. As DNA, the CDR3 is TGTGCCAGCCTCGGAACGGGGGACGGGACGTGGGGAGTGGAAGAGACCCAGTACTTC. Translated, it gives CASLGTGDGTWGVEETQYF.

The CDR3 bases are TGTGCCAGCAGTTACTGGAAAACGGGTAGCTCCTACGAGCAGTACTTC. Its translation: CASSYWKTGSSYEQYF. This chain connects TRBV6-5 to TRBJ2-7; no firm D call. The CDR3 consists of 16 residues. The V gene's germline CDR1 is MNHEY and CDR2 SVGAGI. V lost 1 base and J lost 0, with 13 bases in between.

The chain combines TRBV7-2 with TRBJ2-1; 7 bases are a match to TRBD2. The V gene end was trimmed by 7 bases and the J gene end by 12 bases; junction bases not matched to a gene: 9. The CDR3 covers 12 residues. Germline V gene data show CDR1 as SGHTA and CDR2 as FQGNSA. The CDR3 nucleotides read TGTGCCAGCACCTCGATGCAGCGGGGGCAGTTCTTC. It specifies CASTSMQRGQFF. The full variable domain, with the rest looked up from reference TRBV7-2 and TRBJ2-1, is GAGVSQSPSNKVTEKGKDVELRCDPISGHTALYWYRQSLGQGLEFLIYFQGNSAPDKSGLPSDRFSAERTGGSVSTLTIQRTQQEDSAVYLCASTSMQRGQFFGPGTRLTVL.

The J gene is TRBJ2-1, the V gene TRBV6-7; 9 bases map to TRBD2. TRBV6-7 is an ORF for which the function is uncertain. CDR3 length: 17 amino acids. With 2 bases clipped from V and 5 bases from J, the junction kept 10 bases outside the gene matches. The CDR3: CASSYPRLAARDNEQFF. The CDR3 DNA follows: TGTGCCAGCAGTTACCCGCGACTAGCGGCCCGCGACAATGAGCAGTTCTTC.

The chain recombines TRBV27 with TRBJ1-2, with 9 bases fitting TRBD1. After removal of 6 bases from V and 8 bases from J, the junction contained 7 bases not matched to a gene. The CDR3 sequence is 13 residues long. CDR1 and CDR2 from the germline V gene are MNHEY and SMNVEV (reference sequence). The CDR3 sequence: CASRPTGGRGYTF. The CDR3, as DNA: TGTGCCAGCAGGCCAACAGGGGGCCGGGGCTACACCTTC.

Written as DNA, the CDR3 is TGTGCCAGCAGTTACGGAGACAGGTTCAATCAGCCCCAGCATTTT. The encoded protein is CASSYGDRFNQPQHF. The chain carries TRBV28 and TRBJ1-5, with D possibly matching TRBD1 (6 bases). Germline V gene sequence: CDR1 MDHEN, CDR2 SYDVKM. This CDR3 has 15 amino acids. The V end lost 4 bases, the J end lost 3 bases, and 13 bases lay between the germline ends.

This clone was picked up one time. The chain couples TRBV7-9 to TRBJ1-1; D possibly corresponds to TRBD1 (5 bases). The CDR3 runs 14 residues. CDR1 is SEHNR, CDR2 FQNEAQ, per germline (reference sequence). The V end lost 1 base, the J end lost 6 bases, and 12 bases lay between the germline ends. The CDR3 region is CASSLGPREAEAFF. The CDR3, as DNA: TGTGCCAGCAGCTTAGGTCCCAGGGAGGCTGAAGCTTTCTTT.

The V and J genes are TRBV5-1 and TRBJ2-3; maybe TRBD2 (5 bases). Germline CDR1 reads SGHRS; CDR2 reads YFSETQ. This CDR3 has 18 amino acids. The V and J ends lost 2 bases and 0 bases respectively, with 19 bases between them. The CDR3, as DNA: TGCGCCAGCAGCTTAAGGTGGGCGGGTAGGATAAGCACAGATACGCAGTATTTT. Protein product: CASSLRWAGRISTDTQYF.